Below are 20 T cell receptor beta chains sequenced from a single sample in a study of a mutant IDH1 vaccine in newly diagnosed glioma. The antigens these receptors bind are not known. Noted time point: week 5, during vaccination. The vaccine gave 300 ug of a 20-mer mutant IDH1 peptide subcutaneously per dose. Method: immunoSEQ multiplex PCR; TCRdb's copy keeps in-frame clones and lacks some. The table lists about 28,000 clones, about 90% of them singletons. Here the sequenced sample was peripheral blood mononuclear cells (PBMCs), taken from a glioma patient whose treatment included an IDH1 peptide vaccine. These receptors were taken from a woman aged 40 to 50 with glioma. Some clones in this sample may be carry-over from other donors' samples.

The chain joins TRBV6-6 to TRBJ2-2, with 11 bases aligning to TRBD2. The CDR3 has 16 residues. Trimming took 6 bases from V and 3 from J; bases not matched to a gene: 6. CDR1 is MNHNY, CDR2 SVGAGI, per germline (reference sequence). CDR3 sequence (DNA): TGTGCCAGCAGATTGTATAGCGGGGGGGACACCGGGGAGCTGTTTTTT. It is translated as CASRLYSGGDTGELFF.

The V and J genes are TRBV10-3 and TRBJ1-2; 8 nucleotides agree with TRBD1. V dropped 6 bases and J dropped 6; count of bases not matched to a gene: 3. CDR1 and CDR2 (germline): ENHRY, SYGVKD. The CDR3 runs to 12 residues. The CDR3 sequence is CAIRDREDGYTF. The CDR3 bases are TGTGCCATCAGGGACAGGGAGGATGGCTACACCTTC.

The J gene is TRBJ2-1, the V gene TRBV6-4, with D possibly TRBD2 on 6 matching bases. The germline gives CDR1 MRHNA, CDR2 SNTAGT. CDR3 length equals 14 residues. V shed 6 bases and J shed 6 bases, with 15 bases lying between them. DNA of the CDR3: TGTGCCAGCAGCTCCGGGGGAGCCGTCAATGAGCAGTTCTTC. This sequence encodes CASSSGGAVNEQFF.

The chain recombines TRBV5-4 with TRBJ2-7, with 11 bases identical to TRBD1. The V gene end was trimmed by 3 bases and the J gene end by 3 bases; junction bases not matched to a gene: 5. This CDR3 comprises 15 residues. Germline V gene data show CDR1 as SGHNT and CDR2 as YYREEE (reference sequence). CDR3 nucleotides: TGTGCCAGCAGCTACGTCGGGACAGGGGGCTACGAGCAGTACTTC. It yields the protein CASSYVGTGGYEQYF.

The rearrangement uses TRBV27 and TRBJ2-5; 8 bases align to TRBD2. This CDR3 has 14 residues. The V gene's germline CDR1 is MNHEY and CDR2 SMNVEV (reference sequence). The V gene end was trimmed by 4 bases and the J gene end by 2 bases; junction bases not matched to a gene: 3. CDR3 sequence (DNA): TGTGCCAGCAGTTCTCAGCGGGAGCAAGAGACCCAGTACTTC. This encodes CASSSQREQETQYF.

Relative to its sample, this clone is medium-sized (0.01 to 0.1%). The chain uses TRBV6-4 and TRBJ1-6; D is unresolved. The ends were cut back, 0 bases at V and 7 bases at J, with 4 bases in the middle. CDR1 MRHNA and CDR2 SNTAGT come from the germline V gene. The CDR3 sequence is 13 residues long. CDR3 sequence reads: CASSDSTNSPLHF. In DNA form, the CDR3 reads TGTGCCAGCAGTGACTCGACCAATTCACCCCTCCACTTT.

The count of this clone is one. The gene calls are TRBV18 and TRBJ1-2, with 7 bases that match TRBD1. The CDR3 length is 16 residues. V lost 3 bases to trimming and J lost 3 bases; unmatched junction nucleotides: 10. Looked up from germline, CDR1 is KGHSH and CDR2 is LQKENI. The CDR3 DNA reads as TGTGCCAGCTCACCCCCCCCGACAGGGCTGTACTATGGCTACACCTTC. Translating gives CASSPPPTGLYYGYTF.

The rearrangement links TRBV7-3 to TRBJ1-1; 7 nucleotides agree with TRBD1. CDR3 length: 14 residues. The junction had 4 bases not matched to a gene; V was cut back by 5 bases and J by 1 base. Per germline, CDR1 SGHTA and CDR2 FQGTGA. The CDR3 DNA follows: TGTGCCAGCAGCGTCACAGGGGCGAACACTGAAGCTTTCTTT. It is translated as CASSVTGANTEAFF.

This chain links TRBV6-5 with TRBJ1-3; the D is unclear. This CDR3 has 14 amino acids. V was trimmed by 9 bases and J by 2 bases, leaving 14 bases between them. In germline, CDR1 is MNHEY, CDR2 SVGAGI. The CDR3 region has the DNA TGTGCCAGTCTGAAGGGAGGGCCTGGAAACACCATATATTTT. Translation gives CASLKGGPGNTIYF.

The chain combines TRBV28 with TRBJ2-4, with no clear D. Germline CDR1 and CDR2: MDHEN and SYDVKM. V was clipped by 2 bases and J by 8 bases, with 7 bases between them. The CDR3 is 12 residues long. The CDR3 loop is CASSLSRDIQYF. The DNA for the CDR3 is TGTGCCAGCAGTTTAAGCCGGGACATTCAGTACTTC.

The chain combines TRBV27 with TRBJ1-5, with D hard to call. The CDR3 length is 12 residues. The V end was cut by 6 bases, the J end by 4 bases, with 7 bases between. Germline V gene data show CDR1 as MNHEY and CDR2 as SMNVEV (reference sequence). This CDR3 is CASSPSNQPQHF. In nucleotides, the CDR3 is TGTGCCAGCAGCCCATCGAATCAGCCCCAGCATTTT.

About this clone itself: Germline is not matched at one junction end, which may reflect a read error. The V gene is TRBV7-7, the J gene TRBJ2-3; D call uncertain. Germline V gene lookup returns CDR1 SSHAT and CDR2 FNYEAQ (reference sequence). This CDR3 comprises 14 residues. The CDR3 nucleotides read TGTGCTAGCAGCTTGGGCAGGAGCACAGATACGCAGTATTTT. Its protein is CASSLGRSTDTQYF.

The CDR3 DNA is TGCGCCAGCAGCCTGACTTGGGGGCAGGGGGCAGAGGGCTACACCTTC. Protein sequence: CASSLTWGQGAEGYTF. The chain uses TRBV4-3 and TRBJ1-2; 8 positions agree with TRBD1. Germline loops: CDR1 LGHNA, CDR2 YSLEER. The J segment lost 8 bases and the V segment lost 4 bases, leaving 15 bases of the junction unmatched. This CDR3 region has 16 residues.

The chain recombines TRBV27 with TRBJ1-4; D remains ambiguous. V was pared by 8 bases and J by 6 bases, with 16 bases between. The CDR3 sequence is 14 residues long. Germline CDR1 is MNHEY and CDR2 is SMNVEV (reference sequence). DNA of the CDR3: TGTGCCAGCGGTGGGCGGTCAGATTATGAAAAACTGTTTTTT. Its protein is CASGGRSDYEKLFF.

This chain links TRBV7-9 with TRBJ1-2, with 8 nucleotides matching TRBD1. J was trimmed by 8 bases and V by 2 bases; bases with no gene match: 1. CDR3 size: 12 residues. Germline CDR1 and CDR2: SEHNR and FQNEAQ (reference sequence). CDR3: CASSLPGGGYTF. The CDR3 coding sequence is TGTGCCAGCAGCTTACCAGGGGGCGGCTACACCTTC.

A word on this clone: The identical CDR3 is also encoded by other nucleotide sequences in the sample. V usage is TRBV18 and J usage is TRBJ2-4; 11 nucleotides match TRBD1. J was trimmed by 6 bases and V by 3 bases; bases with no gene match: 1. The CDR3 spans 14 residues. CDR1 is KGHSH and CDR2 is LQKENI in the germline V gene. CDR3 sequence reads: CASSPGQGGNIQYF. CDR3 bases: TGTGCCAGCTCACCGGGACAGGGGGGAAACATTCAGTACTTC.

The J gene is TRBJ2-7, the V gene TRBV5-4; the D gene is possibly TRBD1 (6 bases). V was clipped by 0 bases and J by 4 bases, with 14 bases between them. Germline values: CDR1 SGHNT, CDR2 YYREEE (reference sequence). CDR3 length: 15 residues. DNA of the CDR3: TGTGCCAGCAGCTTGGCCGGGACAAAATCGTACGAGCAGTACTTC. It encodes CASSLAGTKSYEQYF.

The J gene is TRBJ2-3, the V gene TRBV28, with D perhaps matching TRBD1 (5 bases). CDR1 and CDR2 (germline): MDHEN, SYDVKM. The CDR3 is 13 amino acids. V dropped 3 bases and J dropped 4 bases, with 8 bases sitting between them. The CDR3 loop reads CASSFLQADTQYF. As DNA, the CDR3 is TGTGCCAGCAGTTTTCTACAGGCAGATACGCAGTATTTT. Full variable domain (rest looked up from reference TRBV28 and TRBJ2-3): DVKVTQSSRYLVKRTGEKVFLECVQDMDHENMFWYRQDPGLGLRLIYFSYDVKMKEKGDIPEGYSVSREKKERFSLILESASTNQTSMYLCASSFLQADTQYFGPGTRLTVL.

The J gene is TRBJ1-4, the V gene TRBV5-4, with TRBD1 identical over 11 bases. Trimming cost V 3 bases and J 8 bases; bases outside gene matches: 6. Germline-derived CDR1 and CDR2 are SGHNT and YYREEE (reference sequence). The CDR3 loop spans 15 amino acids. In DNA form, the CDR3 reads TGTGCCAGCAGCTCGAGGACAGGGGGCGCCGAAAAACTGTTTTTT. Its translation is CASSSRTGGAEKLFF.

V is TRBV27 and J is TRBJ1-2; D gene ambiguous. V dropped 4 bases and J dropped 6 bases, with 6 bases sitting between them. Germline V gene data show CDR1 as MNHEY and CDR2 as SMNVEV (reference sequence). The CDR3 contains 11 residues. Written as DNA, the CDR3 is TGTGCCAGCAGTTCGGGAAATGGCTACACCTTC. Amino acids: CASSSGNGYTF.